These T cell receptor beta chains were read from a single sample in a study of cytomegalovirus exposure and HLA in healthy donors. Clones were sequenced by immunoSEQ multiplex PCR, and TCRdb holds only the in-frame ones, with some missing. The sample consists of a few hundred thousand clones, 80% to 90% of them appearing once. Sequenced: PBMCs. The receptors stem from a man aged 25-45 years in good health and CMV-seronegative. Each CDR3 is given with its conserved first and last residue. D genes are given only for firm matches. Clone size is shown for a subset of rows, as once, few, many or a class of expanded clone.

J,V,size,length,D,CDR3,DNA
TRBJ1-1,TRBV6-5,NA,14,NA,CASSYSAGGPEAFF,TGTGCCAGCAGTTACTCTGCGGGGGGCCCTGAAGCTTTCTTT
TRBJ1-5,TRBV5-1,NA,15,NA,CASSLVPGRNQPQHF,TGCGCCAGCAGCTTGGTTCCAGGGAGGAATCAGCCCCAGCATTTT
TRBJ2-3,TRBV29-1,NA,15,NA,CSVGWFGGRWTTQYF,TGCAGCGTTGGGTGGTTTGGGGGGAGATGGACTACGCAGTATTTT
TRBJ2-7,TRBV6-1,NA,11,NA,CASSEYDEQYF,TGTGCCAGCAGTGAGTATGACGAGCAGTACTTC
TRBJ2-5,TRBV7-3,NA,15,NA,CASSAQGQAQETQYF,TGTGCCAGCAGCGCCCAGGGGCAGGCCCAAGAGACCCAGTACTTC
TRBJ2-2,TRBV27,NA,17,TRBD1,CASSFWDRGLATGELFF,TGTGCCAGCAGTTTTTGGGACAGGGGGCTGGCCACCGGGGAGCTGTTTTTT
TRBJ2-3,TRBV28,NA,15,NA,CASGSYSGSTDTQYF,TGTGCCAGCGGATCGTATAGCGGTAGCACAGATACGCAGTATTTT
TRBJ2-1,TRBV19,NA,16,TRBD2,CASTSTSGGPGNEQFF,TGTGCCAGTACCTCGACTAGCGGGGGGCCGGGGAATGAGCAGTTCTTC
TRBJ1-2,TRBV25-1,NA,15,TRBD1,CASSGRGRWNYGYTF,TGTGCCAGCAGTGGCAGGGGGCGATGGAACTATGGCTACACCTTC
TRBJ1-2,TRBV4-1,NA,13,NA,CASSQEQGYGYTF,TGCGCCAGCAGCCAAGAACAGGGTTATGGCTACACCTTC
TRBJ2-5,TRBV28,NA,15,NA,CASSSGPTGQETQYF,TGTGCCAGCAGTTCAGGGCCGACTGGGCAAGAGACCCAGTACTTC
TRBJ1-1,TRBV6-5,NA,14,NA,CASSERGRNTEAFF,TGTGCCAGCAGTGAAAGAGGTAGGAACACTGAAGCTTTCTTT
TRBJ2-6,TRBV10-3,NA,17,NA,CAISESTRSPGASVLTF,TGTGCCATCAGTGAGTCGACTCGTTCCCCTGGGGCCAGCGTCCTGACTTTC
TRBJ1-3,TRBV19,NA,14,NA,CASSAGSSGNTIYF,TGTGCCAGTAGTGCCGGGAGCTCTGGAAACACCATATATTTT
TRBJ2-3,TRBV5-1,NA,12,NA,CASTPNGDTQYF,TGCGCCAGCACCCCGAACGGAGATACGCAGTATTTT
TRBJ1-2,TRBV29-1,NA,15,NA,CSVDTGGRINYGYTF,TGCAGCGTTGACACGGGGGGGCGGATTAACTATGGCTACACCTTC
TRBJ2-7,TRBV29-1,NA,13,TRBD1,CSVEWDRGKEQYF,TGCAGCGTTGAGTGGGACAGGGGGAAGGAGCAGTACTTC
TRBJ1-3,TRBV11-2,few,16,NA,CASSSPRVPTGNTIYF,TGTGCCAGCAGCTCCCCCAGGGTACCCACTGGAAACACCATATATTTT
TRBJ1-1,TRBV6-5,NA,14,TRBD1,CASSSRDSSSEAFF,TGTGCCAGCAGTTCACGGGACAGTTCTTCTGAAGCTTTCTTT
TRBJ2-1,TRBV28,NA,15,NA,CASSLLGRGVNEQFF,TGTGCCAGCAGTTTATTGGGCCGCGGGGTAAATGAGCAGTTCTTC
TRBJ2-3,TRBV7-3,NA,14,NA,CASSLGHPGDTQYF,TGTGCCAGCAGCCTAGGACACCCTGGAGATACGCAGTATTTT
TRBJ1-2,TRBV19,NA,13,NA,CASGEQVSYGYTF,TGTGCCAGTGGCGAACAGGTGTCCTATGGCTACACCTTC
TRBJ1-2,TRBV28,NA,14,NA,CASSARARVSGYTF,TGTGCCAGCAGTGCCAGAGCCAGGGTCTCTGGCTACACCTTC
TRBJ2-7,TRBV2,NA,16,NA,CASRGPGEQSSYEQYF,TGTGCCAGCAGAGGTCCAGGGGAGCAAAGCTCCTACGAGCAGTACTTC
TRBJ1-2,TRBV19,few,14,TRBD1,CASSIDRGGYGYTF,TGTGCCAGTAGTATCGACAGGGGCGGGTATGGCTACACCTTC
TRBJ2-5,TRBV4-3,NA,14,NA,CASSQERRVETQYF,TGCGCCAGCAGCCAAGAACGCAGGGTAGAGACCCAGTACTTC
TRBJ1-2,TRBV28,NA,13,NA,CASTSYPKRGYTF,TGTGCCAGCACCAGTTACCCTAAGAGGGGCTACACCTTC
TRBJ1-2,TRBV6-5,NA,12,NA,CASSPQGLGYTF,TGTGCCAGCAGTCCACAGGGTCTTGGCTACACCTTC
TRBJ1-2,TRBV2,NA,13,NA,CASIPGAVYGYTF,TGTGCCAGCATCCCTGGGGCAGTCTATGGCTACACCTTC
TRBJ2-7,TRBV7-3,NA,14,NA,CASRSPGLAYEQYF,TGTGCCAGCAGGTCACCGGGACTGGCTTACGAGCAGTACTTC
TRBJ1-6,TRBV2,few,17,NA,CASSEGGLQGQNSPLHF,TGTGCCAGCAGTGAGGGTGGTCTGCAGGGGCAGAATTCACCCCTCCACTTT
TRBJ1-2,TRBV28,NA,17,TRBD1,CASSLYERGRPRYGYTF,TGTGCCAGCAGTTTATATGAGAGGGGGCGCCCCCGCTATGGCTACACCTTC
TRBJ1-1,TRBV2,once,15,TRBD1,CASSEKGQTNTEAFF,TGTGCCAGCAGTGAGAAGGGACAGACTAACACTGAAGCTTTCTTT
TRBJ2-6,TRBV27,once,16,TRBD1,CASTLGTGAGANVLTF,TGTGCCAGCACCCTGGGGACAGGGGCCGGGGCCAACGTCCTGACTTTC
TRBJ2-4,TRBV28,NA,13,TRBD1,CASSWDRQNIQYF,TGTGCCAGCAGCTGGGACAGACAAAATATTCAGTACTTC
TRBJ2-3,TRBV14,NA,13,NA,CASSQDLTDTQYF,TGTGCCAGCAGCCAAGATCTTACAGATACGCAGTATTTT
TRBJ1-5,TRBV28,NA,14,NA,CASTPGGRYQPQHF,TGTGCCAGCACTCCGGGGGGTCGGTATCAGCCCCAGCATTTT
TRBJ2-1,TRBV19,few,13,TRBD2,CASKEREYNEQFF,TGTGCCAGTAAGGAGCGGGAGTACAATGAGCAGTTCTTC
TRBJ1-1,TRBV6-1,NA,15,TRBD1,CASRTQGAGNTEAFF,TGTGCCAGCAGAACACAGGGGGCGGGGAACACTGAAGCTTTCTTT
TRBJ1-1,TRBV6-5,NA,12,TRBD1,CASSYGTGQAFF,TGTGCCAGCAGTTACGGGACAGGGCAAGCTTTCTTT
TRBJ2-1,TRBV7-6,NA,12,NA,CASSLILDEQFF,TGTGCCAGCAGCTTAATTCTCGATGAGCAGTTCTTC
TRBJ2-5,TRBV6-5,NA,14,NA,CASSYAGAGETQYF,TGTGCCAGCAGTTACGCGGGGGCGGGAGAGACCCAGTACTTC
TRBJ1-2,TRBV5-5,NA,15,TRBD1,CASSTDRVPLYGYTF,TGTGCCAGCAGCACCGACAGGGTACCCCTCTATGGCTACACCTTC
TRBJ1-4,TRBV6-6,once,13,NA,CATRGRANEKLFF,TGTGCCACGCGGGGACGTGCTAATGAAAAACTGTTTTTT
TRBJ1-2,TRBV7-7,NA,15,NA,CASSLRVNPDYGYTF,TGTGCTAGCAGCTTACGCGTAAACCCCGACTATGGCTACACCTTC
TRBJ2-5,TRBV11-2,once,13,NA,CASSRTNQETQYF,TGTGCCAGCAGCCGGACTAACCAAGAGACCCAGTACTTC
TRBJ2-1,TRBV2,NA,14,TRBD2,CASSETSGGDEQFF,TGTGCCAGCAGTGAAACTAGCGGGGGCGATGAGCAGTTCTTC
TRBJ2-4,TRBV4-2,NA,12,TRBD1,CASSPTGNIQYF,TGTGCCAGCAGCCCGACAGGGAACATTCAGTACTTC
TRBJ2-1,TRBV14,NA,16,TRBD1,CASSQPGQGKYNEQFF,TGTGCCAGCAGCCAACCCGGACAGGGGAAATACAATGAGCAGTTCTTC
TRBJ2-4,TRBV7-2,NA,15,NA,CASSSSAGRQNIQYF,TGTGCCAGCAGCTCCTCCGCAGGGCGGCAAAACATTCAGTACTTC
TRBJ2-7,TRBV6-5,NA,15,TRBD1,CASSPRTGQLYEQYF,TGTGCCAGCAGTCCAAGGACAGGTCAACTCTACGAGCAGTACTTC
TRBJ2-3,TRBV19,NA,15,TRBD2,CASSMDREGTDTQYF,TGTGCCAGTAGTATGGATAGGGAGGGAACAGATACGCAGTATTTT
TRBJ1-5,TRBV6-5,NA,13,NA,CASSYEVDQPQHF,TGTGCCAGCAGTTACGAGGTGGATCAGCCCCAGCATTTT
TRBJ2-5,TRBV7-2,once,13,TRBD2,CAGSGGSKETQYF,TGTGCGGGGTCGGGGGGGTCTAAAGAGACCCAGTACTTC
TRBJ2-7,TRBV21-1,once,15,NA,CASSKGGAGSYEQYF,TGTGCCAGCAGCAAGGGGGGGGCTGGATCCTACGAGCAGTACTTC
TRBJ1-5,TRBV7-9,NA,14,NA,CASSLGASNQPQHF,TGTGCCAGCAGCTTAGGGGCAAGCAATCAGCCCCAGCATTTT
TRBJ2-7,TRBV28,NA,15,TRBD1,CASSYLPGTGYEQYF,TGTGCCAGCAGTTACTTACCCGGGACAGGCTACGAGCAGTACTTC